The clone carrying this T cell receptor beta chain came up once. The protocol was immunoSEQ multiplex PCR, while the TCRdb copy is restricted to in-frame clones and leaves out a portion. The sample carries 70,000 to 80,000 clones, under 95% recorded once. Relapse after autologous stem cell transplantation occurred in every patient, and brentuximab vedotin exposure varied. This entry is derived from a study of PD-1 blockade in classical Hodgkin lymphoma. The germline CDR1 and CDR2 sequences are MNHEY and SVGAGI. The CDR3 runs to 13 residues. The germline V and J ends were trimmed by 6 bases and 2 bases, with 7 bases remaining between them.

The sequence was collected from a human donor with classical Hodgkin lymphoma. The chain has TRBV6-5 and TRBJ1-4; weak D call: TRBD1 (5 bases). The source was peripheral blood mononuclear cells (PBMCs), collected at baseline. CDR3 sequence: CASRGTTNEKLFF. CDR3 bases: TGTGCCAGCAGAGGGACCACTAATGAAAAACTGTTTTTT.